Many counts were recorded for the clone carrying this T cell receptor (beta chain). Antigen specificity is unknown. This record comes from a study of T-cell memory formation after mild COVID-19. CDR3 length: 12 amino acids. The V gene's germline CDR1 is DFQATT and CDR2 SNEGSKA (reference sequence). The V gene end was trimmed by 4 bases and the J gene end by 4 bases; junction bases not matched to a gene: 1. MiXCR, run by TCRdb on the 5' RACE reads, gives a single entry per CDR3 protein. The sample consists of around 210,000 distinct CDR3 sequences, around 9.1% of them appearing once. Whole-study results and caveats: Mainly in CM and EM were contracting CD4+ clones; CD8+ were in EMRA.

The clonotype comes from a man between 18 and 29 years old who had mild COVID-19 (a few samples of this study predate the infection). Cell type and time point are not known. V and J are TRBV20-1 and TRBJ1-5, with 7 positions matching TRBD1. Source material: PBMCs or a T cell subset sorted from them (not recorded which). This chain's CDR3 is CSAMTGNQPQHF. CDR3 nucleotides: TGCAGTGCTATGACAGGGAATCAGCCCCAGCATTTT.